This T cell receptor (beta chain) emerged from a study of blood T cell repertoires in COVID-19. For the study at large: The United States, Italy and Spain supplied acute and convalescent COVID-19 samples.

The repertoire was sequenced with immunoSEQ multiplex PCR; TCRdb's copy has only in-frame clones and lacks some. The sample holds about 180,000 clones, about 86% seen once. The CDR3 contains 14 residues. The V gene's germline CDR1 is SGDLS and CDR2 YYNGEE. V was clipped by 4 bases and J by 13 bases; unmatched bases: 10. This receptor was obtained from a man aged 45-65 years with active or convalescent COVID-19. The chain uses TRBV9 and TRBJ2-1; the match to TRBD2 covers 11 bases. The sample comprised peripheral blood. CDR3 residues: CASSILAGGQDQFF. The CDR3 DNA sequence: TGTGCCAGCAGCATTTTAGCGGGGGGGCAGGATCAGTTCTTC. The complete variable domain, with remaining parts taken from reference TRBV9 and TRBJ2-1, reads DSGVTQTPKHLITATGQRVTLRCSPRSGDLSVYWYQQSLDQGLQFLIQYYNGEERAKGNILERFSAQQFPDLHSELNLSSLELGDSALYFCASSILAGGQDQFFGPGTRLTVL.